Reported below is one T cell receptor beta chain. Its antigen remains unidentified. Germline CDR1 is SQVTM and CDR2 is ANQGSEA. V dropped 0 bases and J dropped 2 bases, with 7 bases sitting between them. The CDR3 covers 13 residues. This record comes from a study of cytomegalovirus exposure and HLA in healthy donors. Study-wide findings and caveats: Indistinguishability led to the exclusion of some V segments, TRBV6-2 and TRBV6-3 included. Analyzed later, most CMV-associated TCR beta chains appeared HLA-restricted. A later analysis linked a missense variant in DCLRE1C to the trimming of TCR beta V and J genes.

Primers: 60 Vbeta forward and 13 Jbeta reverse. The data were produced by immunoSEQ multiplex PCR, yet TCRdb's version contains in-frame clones alone and is incomplete. The table shows 150,000 or so clones, with 70% to 90% occurring only once. The J gene is TRBJ1-2, the V gene TRBV29-1; tentative D call: TRBD1 (5 bases). This TCR derives from a man aged 45 to 65 in good health and CMV-seronegative. The sequenced material came from PBMCs. Written as DNA, the CDR3 is TGCAGCGTTGAAGAGGGGGGGAACTATGGCTACACCTTC. Protein product: CSVEEGGNYGYTF.